This passage covers 21 T cell receptor beta chains from one sample sequenced in a study of T cells in Graves' hyperthyroidism and ophthalmopathy. From RNA transcripts, TCR beta CDR3 regions were amplified. The HTBI primer set was used in a first-round RT-PCR of the TCR CDR3. TCRdb independently ran MiXCR on the multiplex PCR reads; one entry per CDR3 protein. This table has some 720,000 distinct CDR3 sequences, roughly 15% appearing once. The sequencing input was blood. The source of these receptors is a man aged 18 to 30 with Graves' hyperthyroidism.

The rearrangement uses TRBV30 and TRBJ2-7; 10 bases line up with TRBD1. Germline CDR1 GTSNPN, CDR2 SVGIG (reference sequence). CDR3 length equals 15 residues. V was clipped by 6 bases and J by 0 bases; unmatched bases: 8. The CDR3 DNA reads TGTGCCTGTCAGGGGGGACAGGGGACCTCCTACGAGCAGTACTTC. Translating it yields CACQGGQGTSYEQYF.

The chain uses TRBV2 and TRBJ2-7, with 9 bases lining up with TRBD1. The CDR3 is made up of 13 amino acids. With V trimmed by 5 bases and J by 6 bases, 5 bases remained unmatched. CDR1 is SNHLY and CDR2 is FYNNEI in the germline V gene. This CDR3 is CASSNRGQSEQYF. CDR3 in DNA: TGTGCCAGCAGTAACAGGGGGCAGTCCGAGCAGTACTTC.

At least ten counts were recorded for this clonotype. The chain recombines TRBV12-3 or TRBV12-4 with TRBJ1-1; D is uncertain. Trimming pared 7 bases from V and 1 base from J, leaving 16 bases between. The CDR3 runs to 15 residues. Here the CDR3 reads CASTTRIRQNTEAFF. For the CDR3, the DNA is TGTGCCAGCACCACCAGGATACGGCAGAACACTGAAGCTTTCTTT.

In this sample, this clonotype turned up a few times. This sequence joins TRBV4-1 and TRBJ2-1; D remains ambiguous. Trimming shortened V by 4 bases and J by 5 bases, and 15 bases separated the two germline ends. Germline values: CDR1 MGHRA, CDR2 YSYEKL. This CDR3 region has 15 residues. The CDR3 region has the DNA TGCGCCAGCAGCCTTCCTGGGCAGAGAAACAATGAGCAGTTCTTC. This translates into CASSLPGQRNNEQFF.

The rearrangement uses TRBV27 and TRBJ1-5; weak D call: TRBD1 (5 bases). Germline V gene data show CDR1 as MNHEY and CDR2 as SMNVEV (reference sequence). V gave up 3 bases and J gave up 9 bases, with 12 bases separating them. The CDR3 is made up of 13 amino acids. CDR3: CASSFGRGTPQHF. CDR3 nucleotides: TGTGCCAGCAGTTTTGGAAGGGGAACGCCCCAGCATTTT.

At least ten counts were recorded for this clonotype. The CDR3 here is CASSLGPVANEQYF. CDR3 in DNA: TGTGCCAGCAGTTTAGGACCCGTTGCGAACGAGCAGTACTTC. The V and J genes are TRBV12-3 or TRBV12-4 and TRBJ2-7; D gene uncertain. This CDR3 has 14 residues. V was cut by 1 base and J by 5 bases, with 12 bases left in between.

This chain joins TRBV20-1 and TRBJ1-2; the D is unclear. V dropped 5 bases and J dropped 1 base, with 11 bases sitting between them. This CDR3 spans 13 amino acids. Germline CDR1 is DFQATT and CDR2 is SNEGSKA (reference sequence). The CDR3 here is CSAEVGFNYGYTF. The CDR3 DNA reads TGCAGTGCTGAGGTGGGCTTTAACTATGGCTACACCTTC.

This clonotype was seen many times. The chain joins TRBV6-1 to TRBJ2-7; TRBD2 aligns across 7 bases. V was clipped by 5 bases and J by 2 bases; unmatched bases: 9. The CDR3 is 15 residues long. Per germline, CDR1 MNHNS and CDR2 SASEGT. The CDR3 DNA reads TGTGCCAGCAGTCCTGGACTAGATGGCGCCTACGAGCAGTACTTC. Protein sequence: CASSPGLDGAYEQYF.

This clonotype was found many times. The rearrangement joins TRBV30 to TRBJ1-1; D call uncertain. Trimming pared 2 bases from V and 6 bases from J, leaving 10 bases between. The germline V gene has CDR1 GTSNPN and CDR2 SVGIG (reference sequence). The length of the CDR3 is 12 residues. The CDR3 bases are TGTGCCTGGAGTATGGGATACCCTGAAGCTTTCTTT. This translates into CAWSMGYPEAFF.

This clonotype was counted only a few times. The rearrangement uses TRBV20-1 and TRBJ2-3, with 10 bases lining up with TRBD2. Germline CDR1 and CDR2: DFQATT and SNEGSKA (reference sequence). J was trimmed by 1 base and V by 4 bases; bases with no gene match: 2. This CDR3 has 14 residues. CDR3 region: CSANSGRGTDTQYF. For the CDR3, the DNA is TGCAGTGCTAACAGCGGGAGGGGCACAGATACGCAGTATTTT.

The chain carries TRBV7-9 and TRBJ2-5; 7 bases map to TRBD1. CDR3 size: 13 residues. Germline loops: CDR1 SEHNR, CDR2 FQNEAQ (reference sequence). The V segment lost 6 bases and the J segment 3 bases; nucleotides outside the gene matches: 4. CDR3 in amino acids: CASRPGQKETQYF. In DNA form, the CDR3 reads TGTGCCAGCAGACCGGGACAGAAAGAGACCCAGTACTTC.

This clonotype was picked up many times. The genes are TRBV9 and TRBJ1-5; TRBD1 is a possible D gene (5 bases). Trimming took 4 bases from V and 4 from J, leaving 15 bases between them. Germline CDR1 is SGDLS and CDR2 is YYNGEE. The CDR3 runs 15 residues. The CDR3: CASSTTVGVNQPQHF. For the CDR3, the DNA is TGTGCCAGCAGCACCACGGTGGGGGTAAATCAGCCCCAGCATTTT.

At least ten counts were recorded for this clonotype. This chain uses TRBV28 with TRBJ2-1; a weak D match, TRBD2 (5 bases). V was pared by 3 bases and J by 0 bases, with 9 bases between. The germline gives CDR1 MDHEN, CDR2 SYDVKM. CDR3 size: 15 residues. The CDR3 DNA follows: TGTGCCAGCAGTTTGGACTCCGCCTCCTACAATGAGCAGTTCTTC. It is translated as CASSLDSASYNEQFF.

Only a few counts were recorded for this clonotype. The CDR3 protein is CASSPYQQGSNEQFF. The CDR3 DNA is TGTGCCAGCAGTCCCTATCAACAGGGTTCTAATGAGCAGTTCTTC. The rearrangement joins TRBV6-1 to TRBJ2-1, with D maybe TRBD1 (6 bases). Germline-derived CDR1 and CDR2 are MNHNS and SASEGT. The CDR3 sequence is 15 residues long. V was cut by 5 bases and J by 7 bases, with 18 bases left in between.

This clonotype appeared many times. V is TRBV28 and J is TRBJ2-7; weak D call: TRBD1 (6 bases). CDR1 is MDHEN, CDR2 SYDVKM, per germline. The CDR3 runs to 15 residues. V was pared by 7 bases and J by 3 bases, with 19 bases between. The CDR3 nucleotides read TGTGCCAGCACTGCTCAAGGGGGAGTCGTCTACGAGCAGTACTTC. This translates into CASTAQGGVVYEQYF.

This sequence joins TRBV6-2 or TRBV6-3 and TRBJ2-1, with D possibly being TRBD1 (6 bases). The V and J ends lost 5 bases and 0 bases respectively, with 20 bases between them. This CDR3 is 18 amino acids long. Germline V lookup: CDR1 MNHEY, CDR2 SVGEGT. CDR3 residues: CASSRGSPRESSYNEQFF. The CDR3 DNA is TGTGCCAGCAGTAGGGGGAGTCCCCGGGAAAGCTCCTACAATGAGCAGTTCTTC.

This clonotype was recorded many times. The gene calls are TRBV27 and TRBJ2-3; D may be TRBD2 (5 bases). The germline V and J ends were trimmed by 6 bases and 2 bases, with 12 bases remaining between them. The CDR3 runs to 14 residues. Germline values: CDR1 MNHEY, CDR2 SMNVEV (reference sequence). CDR3: CASRGIAYTDTQYF. CDR3 in DNA: TGTGCCAGCAGGGGGATAGCGTACACAGATACGCAGTATTTT.

This clonotype showed up many times. The chain links TRBV13 to TRBJ1-5; D gene ambiguous. Germline CDR1 and CDR2: PRHDT and FYEKMQ (reference sequence). This CDR3 region has 14 residues. Trimming took 5 bases from V and 4 from J, leaving 12 bases between them. The CDR3, as DNA: TGTGCCAGCAGCCTTAACCGGGCAAATCAGCCCCAGCATTTT. This sequence encodes CASSLNRANQPQHF.

V is TRBV24-1 and J is TRBJ2-1; TRBD1 matches at 7 bases. This CDR3 has 14 amino acids. The V segment lost 5 bases and the J segment 7 bases; nucleotides outside the gene matches: 7. Germline V gives CDR1 KGHDR, CDR2 SFDVKD. The CDR3 region is CATSVVQGSNEQFF. The CDR3 bases are TGTGCCACCAGTGTTGTACAGGGGTCGAATGAGCAGTTCTTC.

V is TRBV27 and J is TRBJ2-7, with a tentative D call TRBD1 (5 bases). V lost 3 bases and J lost 3, with 21 bases in between. Germline CDR1 and CDR2: MNHEY and SMNVEV (reference sequence). The CDR3 has 17 residues. The CDR3 spells CASSFPKGWGRDYEQYF. The CDR3 DNA is TGTGCCAGCAGTTTTCCAAAAGGATGGGGCAGGGACTACGAGCAGTACTTC.

In its sample, this clonotype was seen many times. The chain carries TRBV28 and TRBJ2-3, with a possible D match to TRBD2 (6 bases). V dropped 6 bases and J dropped 6 bases, with 22 bases sitting between them. The CDR3 consists of 16 residues. CDR1 is MDHEN and CDR2 is SYDVKM in the germline V gene. CDR3 coding DNA: TGTGCCAGCAGAGCAACCCCCGGAGGGGCAAGGGATACGCAGTATTTT. Protein product: CASRATPGGARDTQYF.